This TCR beta chain was recovered during a study of shared clonotypes between healthy human individuals (dated by TCRdb to between 2020 and 2021). Study-wide context: The cohort comprised two women and a few men aged 18 to 49 years. The study deeply sequenced blood TCR repertoires of several healthy adults to estimate repertoire size and the extent of clonotype sharing between individuals. To increase sequencing depth and limit assay-specific biases, TCR repertoire library preparation and sequencing were carried out by different laboratories using diverse techniques. Between about 0.9 and 10 billion PBMCs per donor were obtained by leukapheresis. For each donor, three plates each were used for CD4 naive and CD4 memory, two plates were used for CD8 naive, and one plate was used for CD8 memory.

Using the deep immunoSEQ assay, multiplex PCR amplified TCR CDR3 regions from genomic DNA. Genomic DNA extracted from each cell subset was distributed evenly over all wells of several immunoSEQ 96-well plates, and each plate served as one replicate. Each replicate PCR for sorted subsets received about 220 ng genomic DNA, equal to tens of thousands of T cell genomes. Purified libraries were quantified with a Qubit 3.0 fluorometer, sized on a Bioanalyzer 2100, and re-quantified with the KAPA Library Quantification kit. Each immunoSEQ 96-well plate was sequenced on its own single-read 150-cycle Illumina NextSeq 550 flow cell. The original methods were these. Because the immunoSEQ output included only junctional sequences and no quality scores, the filtering could not be the same as the filtering used for full-length reads. Sequences were annotated with PyIR, a Python wrapper for IgBLAST v1.9, and V/J genes and CDR3 were assigned using IMGT germline references. Any read was removed if the V/J assignment was weak (E-value above 1e-6), the CDR3 was missing, or the read contained stop codons, out-of-frame junctions, or ambiguous translated residues. V3J clonotypes were defined as sequences sharing an identical inferred V gene, J gene, and CDR3 amino acid sequence. To compute the percentage overlap between repertoires, the number of shared unique clonotypes was divided by the size of the smaller repertoire. Richness of each repertoire was evaluated using RTK rarefaction, the Chao1 estimator, and Recon v2.1 estimates of unobserved clonotypes. Generation probabilities were computed with OLGA for all TCRbeta clonotypes obtained by the gDNA method from four donors. The table comes from immuneACCESS by way of TCRdb, which keeps in-frame sequences with V and J called. Part of the clones is missing from these tables; in studies checked, under half for an unresolved V gene and the rest for unknown reasons. V, J and clone size were drawn from that table, and D and trimming were deduced from the DNA. This sample lists a few million clones; approximately 94% were detected once. Together, the top ten hold over 0.12% of the sample.

V is cut by 10 bases and J by 2 bases, and the space between the germline ends is 15 bases. The CDR1 and CDR2 encoded by the germline V gene are KGHSH and LQKENI. There are 13 amino acids in the CDR3, from cysteine to phenylalanine inclusive. Only the CDR3 region is kept as DNA, spanning 39 bases read in frame from base 1. Results and caveats for the whole study, not just this receptor: Compared with non-shared clonotypes, clonotypes shared by all four sorted-subset donors had higher generation probabilities. Even with the large sequencing depth, rarefaction of the sorted-subset datasets indicated that sequencing was incomplete. Estimated clonotype richness was generally larger for naive than for memory subsets. Pairwise subsampling indicated that sequencing depth was expected to affect the degree of clonotype sharing among donors. Sampling was restricted to blood, and TCR repertoires in tissues likely differ from the TCR repertoires found in blood. Roughly 5% of naive CD4, around 4% of naive CD8, about 2.4% of memory CD4, and around 0.42% of memory CD8 clonotypes were shared across several donors. Because the study included a small number of donors, the genetic and exposure-history diversity represented was limited.

With regard to this clone: It lacks a known antigen. It has no much larger one-base neighbor in the sample; base qualities were not kept.

Healthy HIV-negative adults with no recently reported acute infections or vaccinations were included as donors. Every donor was a Caucasian adult living in Nashville, Tennessee, USA. Magnetic negative selection was used to enrich CD4+ T cells, after which naive cells were positively selected on CD45RA and the negative fraction became the memory subset. Blood was collected by leukapheresis, and PBMCs were isolated by Ficoll-Histopaque density gradient centrifugation and then cryopreserved in liquid nitrogen vapor phase. Purity and quantity of every magnetically sorted T cell population were checked by analytical flow cytometry. From each sorted fraction, genomic DNA was isolated and quantified by UV absorbance on a Nanodrop 2000c.

This sequence uses TRBV18 and TRBJ2-7, and perhaps TRBD1 as D gene, on 6 matching bases. The sample taken for sequencing was naive CD4+ T cells sorted from blood. This sample's cell subset or site label indicates: CD45RA+ positively selected. This sequence originates from a man aged 18-30 years in good health. The DNA sequence reads TGTGCCACCTCTAGGACAGAGACCTACGAGCAGTACTTC. Its protein is CATSRTETYEQYF.